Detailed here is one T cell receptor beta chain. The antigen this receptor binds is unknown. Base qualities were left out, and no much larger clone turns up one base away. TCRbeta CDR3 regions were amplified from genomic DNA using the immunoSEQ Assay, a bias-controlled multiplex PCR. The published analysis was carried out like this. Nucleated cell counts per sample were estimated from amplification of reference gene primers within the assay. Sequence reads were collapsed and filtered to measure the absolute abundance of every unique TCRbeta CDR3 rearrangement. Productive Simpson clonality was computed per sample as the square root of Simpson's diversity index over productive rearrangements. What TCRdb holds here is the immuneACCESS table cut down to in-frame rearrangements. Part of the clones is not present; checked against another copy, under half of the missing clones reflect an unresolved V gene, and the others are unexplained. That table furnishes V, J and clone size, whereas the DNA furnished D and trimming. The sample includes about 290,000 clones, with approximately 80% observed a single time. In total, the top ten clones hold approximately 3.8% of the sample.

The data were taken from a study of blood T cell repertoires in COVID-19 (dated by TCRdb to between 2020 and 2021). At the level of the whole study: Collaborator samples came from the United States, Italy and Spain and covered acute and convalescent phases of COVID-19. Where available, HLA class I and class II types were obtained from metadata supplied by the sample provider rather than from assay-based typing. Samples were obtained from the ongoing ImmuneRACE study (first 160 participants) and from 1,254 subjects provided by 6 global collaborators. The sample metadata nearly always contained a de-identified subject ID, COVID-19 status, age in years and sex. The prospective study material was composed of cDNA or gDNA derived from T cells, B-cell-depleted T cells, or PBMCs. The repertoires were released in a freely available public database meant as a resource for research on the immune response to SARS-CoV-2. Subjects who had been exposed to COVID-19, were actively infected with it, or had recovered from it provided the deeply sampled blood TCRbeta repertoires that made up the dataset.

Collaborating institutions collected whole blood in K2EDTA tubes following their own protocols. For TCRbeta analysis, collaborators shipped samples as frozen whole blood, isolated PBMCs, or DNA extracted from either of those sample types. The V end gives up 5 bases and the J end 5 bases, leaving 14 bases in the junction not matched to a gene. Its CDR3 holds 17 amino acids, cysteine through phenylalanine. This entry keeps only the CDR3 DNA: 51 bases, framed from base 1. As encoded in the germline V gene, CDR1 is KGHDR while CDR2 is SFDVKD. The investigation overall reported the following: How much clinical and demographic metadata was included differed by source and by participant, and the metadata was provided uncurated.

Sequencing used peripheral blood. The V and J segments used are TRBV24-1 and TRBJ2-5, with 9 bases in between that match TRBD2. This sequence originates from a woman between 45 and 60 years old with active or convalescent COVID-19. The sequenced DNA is TGTGCCACCAGTGGTCTGACTAGCGGAGGAGTCCGGGAGACCCAGTACTTC. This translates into CATSGLTSGGVRETQYF.